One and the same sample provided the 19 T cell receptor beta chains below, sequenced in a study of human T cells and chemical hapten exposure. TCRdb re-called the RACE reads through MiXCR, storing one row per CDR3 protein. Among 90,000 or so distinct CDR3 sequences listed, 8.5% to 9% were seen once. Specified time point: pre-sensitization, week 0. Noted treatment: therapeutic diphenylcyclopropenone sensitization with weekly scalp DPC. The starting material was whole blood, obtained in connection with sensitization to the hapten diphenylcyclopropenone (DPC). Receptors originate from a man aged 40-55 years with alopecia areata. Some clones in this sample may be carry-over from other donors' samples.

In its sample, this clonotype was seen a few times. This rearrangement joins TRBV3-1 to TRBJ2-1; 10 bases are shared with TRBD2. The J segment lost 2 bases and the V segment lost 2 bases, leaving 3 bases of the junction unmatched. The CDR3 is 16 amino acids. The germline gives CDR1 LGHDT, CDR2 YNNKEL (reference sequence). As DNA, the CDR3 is TGTGCCAGCAGCCAACTTACTAGCGGGGCCTACAATGAGCAGTTCTTC. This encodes CASSQLTSGAYNEQFF.

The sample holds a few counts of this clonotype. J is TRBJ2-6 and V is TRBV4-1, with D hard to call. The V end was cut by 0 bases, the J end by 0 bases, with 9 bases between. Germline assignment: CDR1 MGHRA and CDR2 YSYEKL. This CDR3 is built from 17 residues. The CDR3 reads CASSQEGYPSGANVLTF. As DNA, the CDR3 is TGCGCCAGCAGCCAAGAAGGGTATCCCTCTGGGGCCAACGTCCTGACTTTC.

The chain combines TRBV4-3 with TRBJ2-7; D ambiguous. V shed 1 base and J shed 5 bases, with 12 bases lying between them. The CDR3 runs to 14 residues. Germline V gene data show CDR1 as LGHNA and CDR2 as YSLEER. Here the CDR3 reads CASSQVPNGDEQYF. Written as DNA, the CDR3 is TGCGCCAGCAGCCAAGTCCCGAATGGGGACGAGCAGTACTTC.

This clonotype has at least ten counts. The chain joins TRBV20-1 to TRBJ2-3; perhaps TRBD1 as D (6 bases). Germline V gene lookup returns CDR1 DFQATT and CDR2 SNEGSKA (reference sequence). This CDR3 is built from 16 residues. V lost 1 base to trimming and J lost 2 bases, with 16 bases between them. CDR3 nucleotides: TGCAGTGCTAGAGGCCATCAGGGGAGCTACACAGATACGCAGTATTTT. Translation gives CSARGHQGSYTDTQYF.

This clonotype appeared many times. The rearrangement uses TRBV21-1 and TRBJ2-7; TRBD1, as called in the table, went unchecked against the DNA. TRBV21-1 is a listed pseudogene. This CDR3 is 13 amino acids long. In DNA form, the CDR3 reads TGTGCCAGCAGCCGCAGGGGGCACGACGAGCAGTACGTC. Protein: CASSRRGHDEQYV.

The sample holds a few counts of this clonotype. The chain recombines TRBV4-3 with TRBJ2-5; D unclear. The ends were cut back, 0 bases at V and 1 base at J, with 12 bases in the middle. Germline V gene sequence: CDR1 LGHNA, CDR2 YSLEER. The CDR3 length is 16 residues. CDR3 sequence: CASSQDRLIPQETQYF. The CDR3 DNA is TGCGCCAGCAGCCAAGACCGGCTCATTCCCCAAGAGACCCAGTACTTC.

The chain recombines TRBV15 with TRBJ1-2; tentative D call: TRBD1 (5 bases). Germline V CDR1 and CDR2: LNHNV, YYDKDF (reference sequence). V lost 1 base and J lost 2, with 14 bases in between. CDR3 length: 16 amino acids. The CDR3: CATSRVRRTQNYGYTF. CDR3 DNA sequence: TGTGCCACCAGCAGAGTCAGGCGGACACAGAACTATGGCTACACCTTC.

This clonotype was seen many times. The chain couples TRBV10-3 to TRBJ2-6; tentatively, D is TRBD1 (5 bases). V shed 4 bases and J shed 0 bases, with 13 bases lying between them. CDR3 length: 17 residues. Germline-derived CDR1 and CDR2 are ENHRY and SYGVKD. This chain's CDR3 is CAISGEQQVSGANVLTF. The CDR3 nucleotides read TGTGCCATCAGTGGGGAACAACAGGTCTCTGGGGCCAACGTCCTGACTTTC.

The CDR3 DNA is TGTGCCAGCACTTCTAGGTCCCAAGAGACCCAGTACTTC. This gives the protein CASTSRSQETQYF. This sequence joins TRBV2 and TRBJ2-5; no firm D call. This CDR3 contains 13 residues. V shed 7 bases and J shed 1 base, with 10 bases lying between them. The germline V gene encodes CDR1 SNHLY and CDR2 FYNNEI. The whole variable domain, remainder taken from reference TRBV2 and TRBJ2-5, is EPEVTQTPSHQVTQMGQEVILRCVPISNHLYFYWYRQILGQKVEFLVSFYNNEISEKSEIFDDQFSVERPDGSNFTLKIRSTKLEDSAMYFCASTSRSQETQYFGPGTRLLVL.

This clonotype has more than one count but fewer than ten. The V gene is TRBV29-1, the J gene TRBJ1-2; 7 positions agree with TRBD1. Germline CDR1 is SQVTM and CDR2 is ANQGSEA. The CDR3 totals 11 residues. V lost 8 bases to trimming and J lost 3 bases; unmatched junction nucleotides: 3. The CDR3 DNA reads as TGCAGCCACGGACAGGACTATGGCTACACCTTC. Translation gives CSHGQDYGYTF.

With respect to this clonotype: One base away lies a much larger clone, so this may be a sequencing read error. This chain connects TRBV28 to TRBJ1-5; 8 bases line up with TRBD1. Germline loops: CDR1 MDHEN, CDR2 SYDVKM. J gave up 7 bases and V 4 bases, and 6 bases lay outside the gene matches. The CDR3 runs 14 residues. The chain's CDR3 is CASSSGQVYQPQHF. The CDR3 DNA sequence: TGTGCCAGCAGTTCGGGACAGGTGTACCAGCCCCAGCATTTT.

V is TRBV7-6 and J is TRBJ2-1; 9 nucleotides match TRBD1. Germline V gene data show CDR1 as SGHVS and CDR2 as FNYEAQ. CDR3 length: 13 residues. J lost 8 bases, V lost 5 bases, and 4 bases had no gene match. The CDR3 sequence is CASSGWTGDEQFF. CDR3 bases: TGTGCCAGCAGCGGGTGGACAGGGGATGAGCAGTTCTTC.

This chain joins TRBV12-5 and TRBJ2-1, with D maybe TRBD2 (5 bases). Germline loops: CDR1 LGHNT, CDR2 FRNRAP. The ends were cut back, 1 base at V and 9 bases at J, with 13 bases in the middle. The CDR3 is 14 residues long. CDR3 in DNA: TGTGCTAGTGGTTTGGAACAAGGGAGCGGTGAGCAGTTCTTC. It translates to CASGLEQGSGEQFF.

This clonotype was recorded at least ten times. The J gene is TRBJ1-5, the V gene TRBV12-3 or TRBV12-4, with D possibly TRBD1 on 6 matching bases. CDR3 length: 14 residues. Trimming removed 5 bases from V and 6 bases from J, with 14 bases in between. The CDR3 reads CASSNRVGGQPQHF. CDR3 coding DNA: TGTGCCAGCAGTAACAGGGTTGGTGGTCAGCCCCAGCATTTT.

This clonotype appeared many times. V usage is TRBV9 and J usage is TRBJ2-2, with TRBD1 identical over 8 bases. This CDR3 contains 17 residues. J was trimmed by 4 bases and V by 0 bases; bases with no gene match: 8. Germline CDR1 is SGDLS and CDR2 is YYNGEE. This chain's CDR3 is CASSVGSGGASTGELFF. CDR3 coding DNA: TGTGCCAGCAGCGTAGGTTCAGGGGGCGCCTCCACCGGGGAGCTGTTTTTT.

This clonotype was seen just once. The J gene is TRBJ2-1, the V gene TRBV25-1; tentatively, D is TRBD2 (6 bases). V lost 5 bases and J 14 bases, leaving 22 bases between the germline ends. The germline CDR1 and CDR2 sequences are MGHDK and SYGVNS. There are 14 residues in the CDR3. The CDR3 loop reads CASSPGLGYSEEFF. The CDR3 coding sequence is TGTGCCAGCAGTCCGGGACTCGGCTATAGCGAGGAGTTCTTC.

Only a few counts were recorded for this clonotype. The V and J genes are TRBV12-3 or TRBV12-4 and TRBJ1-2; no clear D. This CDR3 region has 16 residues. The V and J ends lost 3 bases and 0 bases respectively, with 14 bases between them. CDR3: CASSFQSGLTNYGYTF. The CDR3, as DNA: TGTGCCAGCAGTTTTCAATCAGGCCTGACTAACTATGGCTACACCTTC.

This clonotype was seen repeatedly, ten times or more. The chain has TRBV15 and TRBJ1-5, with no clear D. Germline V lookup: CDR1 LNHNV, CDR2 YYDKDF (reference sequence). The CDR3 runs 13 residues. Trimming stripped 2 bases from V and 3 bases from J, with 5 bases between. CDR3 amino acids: CATSRQHNQPQHF. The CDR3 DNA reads TGTGCCACCAGCAGACAACACAATCAGCCCCAGCATTTT.

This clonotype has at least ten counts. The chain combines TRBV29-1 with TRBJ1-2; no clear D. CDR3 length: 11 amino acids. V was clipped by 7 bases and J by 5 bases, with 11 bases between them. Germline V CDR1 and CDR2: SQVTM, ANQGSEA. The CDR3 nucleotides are TGCAGCGCCTGGACGACGTATGGCTACACCTTC. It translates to CSAWTTYGYTF.